This T cell receptor (beta chain) was captured by sequencing in a study of shared clonotypes between healthy human individuals. Study summary: The donor group consisted of a couple of women and a few men, aged 18 to 49. The plates for each donor numbered three CD4 naive, three CD4 memory, two CD8 naive and one CD8 memory.

The protocol was immunoSEQ multiplex PCR, while the TCRdb copy is restricted to in-frame clones and leaves out a portion. The sample includes 1,400,000 or so clones, approximately 98.5% seen only once; the top ten take approximately 0.38%. About this clone: As yet, its antigen is unknown.

Germline V gives CDR1 SGHAT, CDR2 FQDESV (reference sequence). This CDR3 has 17 residues. Trimming removed 5 bases from V and 7 bases from J; junction bases left unmatched: 14. Splitting of CD4+ cells produced CD45RA+ naive and CD45RA-negative memory subsets. Study-wide points: The small donor group covered limited genetic and exposure diversity.

The sample consisted of naive CD4+ T cells sorted from blood. Subset: CD45RA+ positively selected. V usage is TRBV11-1 and J usage is TRBJ2-2; TRBD2 agrees at 9 bases. The TCR comes from a man aged 25-45 years in good health. The CDR3 spells CASSNSVSGSSFGELFF. The CDR3 DNA reads TGTGCCAGCAGCAATAGTGTTAGCGGGAGTAGTTTCGGGGAGCTGTTTTTT. The full variable domain, with the rest looked up from reference TRBV11-1 and TRBJ2-2, is EAEVAQSPRYKITEKSQAVAFWCDPISGHATLYWYRQILGQGPELLVQFQDESVVDDSQLPKDRFSAERLKGVDSTLKIQPAELGDSAMYLCASSNSVSGSSFGELFFGEGSRLTVL.